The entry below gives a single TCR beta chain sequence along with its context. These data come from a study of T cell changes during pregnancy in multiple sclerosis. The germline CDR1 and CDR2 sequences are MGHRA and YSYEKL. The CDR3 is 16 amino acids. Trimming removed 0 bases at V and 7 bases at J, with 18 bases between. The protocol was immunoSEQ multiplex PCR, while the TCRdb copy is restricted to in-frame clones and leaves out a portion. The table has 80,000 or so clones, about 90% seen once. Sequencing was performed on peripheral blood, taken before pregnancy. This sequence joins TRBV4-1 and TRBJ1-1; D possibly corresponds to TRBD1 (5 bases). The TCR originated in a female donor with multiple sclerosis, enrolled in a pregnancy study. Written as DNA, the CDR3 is TGCGCCAGCAGCCAAGAGATTACAGGCCCCCTGATTGAAGCTTTCTTT. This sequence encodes CASSQEITGPLIEAFF.